Here is one T cell receptor (beta chain) with its context. This entry is derived from a study of OX40 agonist ivuxolimab in advanced cancers. The wider study: Males comprised about 84% of the group, whose mean age was around 62 years (range roughly 20 to 90).

This CDR3 has 15 residues. Germline loops: CDR1 SEHNR, CDR2 FQNEAQ (reference sequence). V dropped 4 bases and J dropped 2 bases, with 15 bases sitting between them. Clones were read by immunoSEQ multiplex PCR, and TCRdb kept only the in-frame ones, dropping some. The sample consists of approximately 50,000 clones, less than 85% of them appearing once. The TCR originated in an adult with an advanced solid tumor such as melanoma, head and neck, liver or kidney cancer. This chain uses TRBV7-9 with TRBJ2-7; D unresolved. This sample comprised CD4+ or CD8+ T cells sorted from blood, obtained in a trial of the OX40 agonist ivuxolimab. The CDR3 nucleotides are TGTGCCAGCAGCTCCCCTTCGGACCCCACCTACGAGCAGTACTTC. It encodes CASSSPSDPTYEQYF.